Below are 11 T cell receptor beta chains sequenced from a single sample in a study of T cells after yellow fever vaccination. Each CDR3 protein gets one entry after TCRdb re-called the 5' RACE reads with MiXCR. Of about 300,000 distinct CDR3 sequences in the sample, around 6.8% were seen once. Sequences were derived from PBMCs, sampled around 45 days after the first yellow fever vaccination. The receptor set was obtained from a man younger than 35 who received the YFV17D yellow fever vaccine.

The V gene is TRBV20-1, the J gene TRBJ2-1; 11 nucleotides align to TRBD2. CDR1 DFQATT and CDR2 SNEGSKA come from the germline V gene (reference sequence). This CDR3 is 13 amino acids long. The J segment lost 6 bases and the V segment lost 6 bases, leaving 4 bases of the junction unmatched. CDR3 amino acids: CSAGTSGLNEQFF. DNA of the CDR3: TGCAGTGCAGGGACTAGCGGCCTCAATGAGCAGTTCTTC.

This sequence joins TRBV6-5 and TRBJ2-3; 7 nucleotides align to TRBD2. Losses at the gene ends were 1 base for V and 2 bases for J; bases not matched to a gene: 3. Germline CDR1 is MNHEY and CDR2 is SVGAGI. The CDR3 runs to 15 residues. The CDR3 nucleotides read TGTGCCAGCAGTTACTTAGCGGGCGCCACAGATACGCAGTATTTT. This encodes CASSYLAGATDTQYF.

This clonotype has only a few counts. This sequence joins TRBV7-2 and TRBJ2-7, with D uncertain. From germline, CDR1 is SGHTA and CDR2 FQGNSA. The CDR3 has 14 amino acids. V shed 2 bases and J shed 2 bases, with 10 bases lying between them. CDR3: CASSLLVGPYEQYF. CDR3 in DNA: TGTGCCAGCAGCTTATTAGTAGGGCCCTACGAGCAGTACTTC.

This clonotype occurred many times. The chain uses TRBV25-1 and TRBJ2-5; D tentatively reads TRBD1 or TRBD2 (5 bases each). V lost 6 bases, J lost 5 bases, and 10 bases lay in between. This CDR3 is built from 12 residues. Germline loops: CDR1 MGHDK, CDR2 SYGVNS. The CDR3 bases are TGTGCCAGCAGGGGGGTGGGGGAGACCCAGTACTTC. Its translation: CASRGVGETQYF. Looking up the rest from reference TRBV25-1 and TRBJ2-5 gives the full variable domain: EADIYQTPRYLVIGTGKKITLECSQTMGHDKMYWYQQDPGMELHLIHYSYGVNSTEKGDLSSESTVSRIRTEHFPLTLESARPSHTSQYLCASRGVGETQYFGPGTRLLVL.

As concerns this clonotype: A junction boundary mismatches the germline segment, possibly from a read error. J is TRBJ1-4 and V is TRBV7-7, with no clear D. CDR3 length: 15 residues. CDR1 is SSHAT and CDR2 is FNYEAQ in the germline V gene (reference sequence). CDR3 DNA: TGTGCTAGCAGCAGGACGACCGGTACTAATGAAAAACTGTTTTTT. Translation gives CASSRTTGTNEKLFF. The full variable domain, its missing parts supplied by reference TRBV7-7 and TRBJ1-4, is GAGVSQSPRYKVTKRGQDVTLRCDPISSHATLYWYQQALGQGPEFLTYFNYEAQPDKSGLPSDRFSAERPEGSISTLTIQRTEQRDSAMYRCASSRTTGTNEKLFFGSGTQLSVL.

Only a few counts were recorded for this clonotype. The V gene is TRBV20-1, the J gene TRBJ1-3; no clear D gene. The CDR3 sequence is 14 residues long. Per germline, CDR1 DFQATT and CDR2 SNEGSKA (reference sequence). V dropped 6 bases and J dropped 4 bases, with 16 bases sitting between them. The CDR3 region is CSAGLDPGGNTIYF. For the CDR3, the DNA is TGCAGTGCCGGTTTGGACCCTGGGGGAAACACCATATATTTT.

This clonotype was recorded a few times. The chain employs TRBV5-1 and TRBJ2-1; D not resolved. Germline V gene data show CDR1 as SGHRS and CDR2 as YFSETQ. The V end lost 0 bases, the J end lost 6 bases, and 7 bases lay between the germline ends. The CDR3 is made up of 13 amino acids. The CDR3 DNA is TGCGCCAGCAGCTTGGGAGATTTCAATGAGCAGTTCTTC. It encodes CASSLGDFNEQFF.

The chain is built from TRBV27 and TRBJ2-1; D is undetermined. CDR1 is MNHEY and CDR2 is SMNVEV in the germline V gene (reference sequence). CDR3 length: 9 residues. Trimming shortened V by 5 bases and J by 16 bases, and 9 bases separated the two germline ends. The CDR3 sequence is CASSPTSFF. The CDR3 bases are TGTGCCAGCAGTCCCACTTCTTTCTTC.

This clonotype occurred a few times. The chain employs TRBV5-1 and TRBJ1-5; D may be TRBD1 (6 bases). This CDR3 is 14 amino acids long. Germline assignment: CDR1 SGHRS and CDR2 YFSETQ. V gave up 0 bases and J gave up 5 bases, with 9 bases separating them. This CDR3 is CASSLAAGDQPQHF. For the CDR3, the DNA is TGCGCCAGCAGCTTGGCGGCAGGGGATCAGCCCCAGCATTTT.

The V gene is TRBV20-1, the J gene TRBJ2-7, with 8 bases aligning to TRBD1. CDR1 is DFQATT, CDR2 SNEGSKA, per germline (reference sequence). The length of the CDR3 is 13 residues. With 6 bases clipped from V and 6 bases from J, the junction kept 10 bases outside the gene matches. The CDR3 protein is CSALRRTGPEQYF. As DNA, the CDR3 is TGCAGTGCCCTTAGAAGGACAGGGCCCGAGCAGTACTTC.

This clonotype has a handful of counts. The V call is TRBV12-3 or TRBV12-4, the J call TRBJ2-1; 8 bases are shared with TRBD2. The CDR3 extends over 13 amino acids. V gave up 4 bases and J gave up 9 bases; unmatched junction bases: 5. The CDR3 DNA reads TGTGCCAGCAGTTCCGATCGGGGGGGTGAGCAGTTCTTC. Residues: CASSSDRGGEQFF.